This entry describes one TCR beta chain. The sample is drawn from a study of blood T cells in healthy people across ages. Sample-barcoded 5' priming and a J-beta primer mix drove a second PCR of roughly 6 to 12 cycles. MiXCR, applied by TCRdb to the 5' RACE reads, yields one record per CDR3 protein. The data show hundreds of thousands of distinct CDR3 sequences, approximately 49% seen once. The CDR3 consists of 15 residues. V was clipped by 0 bases and J by 1 base, with 10 bases between them. CDR1 is SGHTA, CDR2 FQGNSA, per germline. The chain couples TRBV7-2 to TRBJ2-7; D unclear. This sequence was found in a woman aged 60-70 years in good health. Sequenced input: blood. The CDR3 here is CASSLAAAPSYEQYF. DNA of the CDR3: TGTGCCAGCAGCTTAGCTGCAGCACCTTCCTACGAGCAGTACTTC.